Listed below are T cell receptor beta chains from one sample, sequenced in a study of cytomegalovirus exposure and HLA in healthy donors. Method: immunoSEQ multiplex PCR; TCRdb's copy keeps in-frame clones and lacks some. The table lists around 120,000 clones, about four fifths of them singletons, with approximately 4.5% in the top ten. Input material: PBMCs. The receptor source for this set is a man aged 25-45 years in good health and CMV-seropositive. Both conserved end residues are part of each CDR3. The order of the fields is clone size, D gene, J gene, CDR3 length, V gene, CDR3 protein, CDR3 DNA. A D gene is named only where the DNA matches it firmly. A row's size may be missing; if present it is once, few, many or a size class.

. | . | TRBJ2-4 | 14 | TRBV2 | CASSERVAKNIQYF | TGTGCCAGCAGTGAAAGAGTAGCCAAAAACATTCAGTACTTC
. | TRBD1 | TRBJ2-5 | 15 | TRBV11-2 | CASSRGQGLQETQYF | TGTGCCAGCAGCCGGGGACAGGGGCTCCAAGAGACCCAGTACTTC
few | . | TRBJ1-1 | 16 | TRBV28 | CASSPAPRGMNTEAFF | TGTGCCAGCAGCCCGGCGCCCAGGGGAATGAACACTGAAGCTTTCTTT
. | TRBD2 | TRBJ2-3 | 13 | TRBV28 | CASRGGYSDTQYF | TGTGCCAGCAGGGGGGGGTACAGTGATACGCAGTATTTT
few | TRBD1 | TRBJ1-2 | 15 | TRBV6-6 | CASSYGTGTYYGYTF | TGTGCCAGCAGTTATGGGACAGGGACTTACTATGGCTACACCTTC
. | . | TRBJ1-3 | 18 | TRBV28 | CASAPGGATLLSGNTIYF | TGTGCCAGCGCCCCCGGCGGGGCCACTCTCCTTTCTGGAAACACCATATATTTT
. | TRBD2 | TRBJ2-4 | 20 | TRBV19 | CASSMGQGLAGWWAKNIQYF | TGTGCCAGTAGTATGGGGCAGGGACTAGCGGGCTGGTGGGCCAAAAACATTCAGTACTTC
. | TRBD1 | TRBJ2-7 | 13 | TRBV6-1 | CASRPGTVGEQYF | TGTGCCAGCAGACCAGGGACAGTTGGCGAGCAGTACTTC
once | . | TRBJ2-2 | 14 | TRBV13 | CASSWGVNTGELFF | TGTGCCAGCAGCTGGGGCGTGAACACCGGGGAGCTGTTTTTT
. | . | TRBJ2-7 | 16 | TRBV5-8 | CASSLRVTRRPVEQYF | TGTGCCAGCAGCTTGAGGGTCACTCGGAGGCCGGTCGAGCAGTACTTC
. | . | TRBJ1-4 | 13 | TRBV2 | CASCRGLNEKLFF | TGTGCCAGCTGCAGGGGCCTTAATGAAAAACTGTTTTTT
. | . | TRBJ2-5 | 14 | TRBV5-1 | CASSSGTVQETQYF | TGTGCCAGCAGTTCCGGGACTGTACAAGAGACCCAGTACTTC
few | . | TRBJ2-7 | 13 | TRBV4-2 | CASDGSGRHEQYF | TGTGCCAGCGACGGGAGTGGGCGCCACGAGCAGTACTTC
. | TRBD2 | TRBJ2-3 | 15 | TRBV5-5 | CASSLRDYDTDTQYF | TGTGCCAGCAGCTTGCGGGACTATGACACAGATACGCAGTATTTT
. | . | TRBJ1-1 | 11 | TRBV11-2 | CASSLNRRAFF | TGTGCCAGCAGCTTAAATCGGCGGGCTTTCTTT
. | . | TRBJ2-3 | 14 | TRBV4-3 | CASSQVVATDTQYF | TGCGCCAGCAGCCAAGTGGTAGCTACAGATACGCAGTATTTT
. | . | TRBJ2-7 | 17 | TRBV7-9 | CASSPGRGGSERYEQYF | TGTGCCAGCAGCCCAGGGCGGGGTGGCTCAGAGCGCTACGAGCAGTACTTC
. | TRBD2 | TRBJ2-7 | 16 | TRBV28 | CASSLNSGRASYEQYF | TGTGCCAGCAGTTTAAATAGCGGGAGAGCGTCCTACGAGCAGTACTTC
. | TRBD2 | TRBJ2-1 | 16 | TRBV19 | CASSINSFTSGRGQFF | TGTGCCAGTAGTATAAATTCTTTTACTAGCGGGAGAGGGCAGTTCTTC
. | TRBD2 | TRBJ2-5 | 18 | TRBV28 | CASSSRSEASGGVETQYF | TGTGCCAGCAGTTCTCGGTCGGAGGCTAGCGGAGGCGTGGAGACCCAGTACTTC
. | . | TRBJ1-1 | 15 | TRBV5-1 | CASSLPQGMNTEAFF | TGCGCCAGCAGCTTGCCGCAGGGAATGAACACTGAAGCTTTCTTT
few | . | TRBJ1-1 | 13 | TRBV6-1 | CASRPTGSTEAFF | TGTGCCAGCAGACCAACAGGGTCGACTGAAGCTTTCTTT
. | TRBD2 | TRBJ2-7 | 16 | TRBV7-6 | CASSLAPGLAAYEQYF | TGTGCCAGCAGCTTAGCTCCGGGACTAGCGGCCTACGAGCAGTACTTC
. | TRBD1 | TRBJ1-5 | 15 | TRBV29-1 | CSVERGQGETQPQHF | TGCAGCGTTGAACGAGGCCAGGGGGAAACTCAGCCCCAGCATTTT
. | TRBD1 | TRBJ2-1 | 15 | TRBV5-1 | CASSVGQGIANEQFF | TGCGCCAGCAGCGTTGGACAGGGTATCGCAAATGAGCAGTTCTTC
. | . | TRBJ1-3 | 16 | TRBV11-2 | CASSLVLGATGNTIYF | TGTGCCAGCAGCTTAGTTCTGGGGGCGACTGGAAACACCATATATTTT
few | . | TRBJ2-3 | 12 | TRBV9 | CASSRSTDTQYF | TGTGCCAGCAGCCGTAGCACAGATACGCAGTATTTT
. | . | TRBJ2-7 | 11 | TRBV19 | CASSGSYEQYF | TGTGCCAGTAGTGGCAGCTACGAGCAGTACTTC
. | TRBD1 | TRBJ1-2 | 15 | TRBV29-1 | CSVGASGGRGYGYTF | TGCAGCGTGGGAGCTTCAGGGGGACGGGGCTATGGCTACACCTTC
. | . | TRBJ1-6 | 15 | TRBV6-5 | CASSYSNRLGSTLHF | TGTGCCAGCAGTTACTCGAACCGGCTGGGCTCTACCCTCCACTTT
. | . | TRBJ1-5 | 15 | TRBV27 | CATPGGGESNQPQHF | TGTGCCACTCCGGGGGGGGGCGAGAGCAATCAGCCCCAGCATTTT
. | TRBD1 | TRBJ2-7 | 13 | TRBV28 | CASRPGQSYEQYF | TGTGCCAGCAGGCCGGGACAGTCCTACGAGCAGTACTTC
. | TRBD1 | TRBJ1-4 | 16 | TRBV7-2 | CASSLAPGTGREKLFF | TGTGCCAGCAGCTTAGCGCCAGGGACAGGAAGAGAAAAACTGTTTTTT
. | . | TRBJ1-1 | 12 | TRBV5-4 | CASLGTDTEAFF | TGTGCCAGCCTAGGCACCGACACTGAAGCTTTCTTT
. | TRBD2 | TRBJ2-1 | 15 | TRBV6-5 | CASSDWGGSYNEQFF | TGTGCCAGCTCCGACTGGGGGGGCTCCTACAATGAGCAGTTCTTC
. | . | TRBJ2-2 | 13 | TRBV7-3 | CASSNTRTGELFF | TGTGCCAGCAGCAACACGAGGACCGGGGAGCTGTTTTTT
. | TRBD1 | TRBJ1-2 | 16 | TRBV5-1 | CASSPSTGTGGYGYTF | TGCGCCAGCAGCCCAAGTACCGGGACAGGGGGCTATGGCTACACCTTC
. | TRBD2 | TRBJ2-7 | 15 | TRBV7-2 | CASSFLSGGSYEQYF | TGTGCCAGCAGCTTCTTGAGCGGGGGATCCTACGAGCAGTACTTC
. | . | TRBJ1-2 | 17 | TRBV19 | CASSPLGGAQTRDGYTF | TGTGCCAGTAGTCCATTGGGGGGGGCGCAAACTCGGGATGGCTACACCTTC
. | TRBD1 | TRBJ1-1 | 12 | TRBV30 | CAWRDRGTEAFF | TGTGCCTGGAGGGACAGGGGCACTGAAGCTTTCTTT
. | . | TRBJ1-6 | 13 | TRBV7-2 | CASSPGGNSPLHF | TGTGCCAGCAGCCCGGGAGGTAATTCACCCCTCCACTTT
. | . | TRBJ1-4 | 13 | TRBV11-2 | CASSWSSNEKLFF | TGTGCCAGCAGTTGGAGTAGTAATGAAAAACTGTTTTTT
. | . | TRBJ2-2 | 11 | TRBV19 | CASAASRELFF | TGTGCCAGTGCGGCGAGCAGGGAGCTGTTTTTT
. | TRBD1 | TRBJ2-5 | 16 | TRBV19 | CASSITGGASGETQYF | TGTGCCAGTAGTATCACAGGGGGCGCCTCGGGGGAGACCCAGTACTTC
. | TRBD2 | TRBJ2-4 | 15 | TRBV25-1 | CASSGGGRGENIQYF | TGTGCCAGCTCGGGAGGCGGGAGAGGGGAAAACATTCAGTACTTC